The 13 T cell receptor beta chains below all came from one sample that was sequenced in a study of T cells in Graves' hyperthyroidism and ophthalmopathy. There were TCR beta CDR3 regions amplified from RNA transcripts. Researchers ran a first-round RT-PCR on the TCR CDR3 using the HTBI primer set. TCRdb re-analysed the multiplex PCR reads in MiXCR, keeping a single row per CDR3 protein. The data contain about 700,000 distinct CDR3 sequences, around 13% of them singletons. Source material: blood. These receptors came from a woman aged 18-29 years with Graves' hyperthyroidism.

This clonotype has only a few counts. J is TRBJ1-6 and V is TRBV7-2; D is ambiguous. CDR1 SGHTA and CDR2 FQGNSA come from the germline V gene. This CDR3 comprises 14 residues. V was clipped by 3 bases and J by 7 bases, with 10 bases between them. CDR3 loop: CASSFRQNNSPLHF. CDR3 DNA: TGTGCCAGCAGCTTTAGGCAGAACAATTCACCCCTCCACTTT. Full variable domain (rest looked up from reference TRBV7-2 and TRBJ1-6): GAGVSQSPSNKVTEKGKDVELRCDPISGHTALYWYRQSLGQGLEFLIYFQGNSAPDKSGLPSDRFSAERTGGSVSTLTIQRTQQEDSAVYLCASSFRQNNSPLHFGNGTRLTVT.

V usage is TRBV20-1 and J usage is TRBJ1-2; D is possibly TRBD1 (6 bases). Germline CDR1 and CDR2: DFQATT and SNEGSKA (reference sequence). The CDR3 is 22 residues long. The V end was cut by 3 bases, the J end by 0 bases, with 35 bases between. The CDR3 DNA follows: TGCAGTGCTAGTCGGGGGGGCAGGACAGCCTTTTCTCCTCAGGTAGCTAACTATGGCTACACCTTC. It yields the protein CSASRGGRTAFSPQVANYGYTF.

This chain connects TRBV20-1 to TRBJ2-1; maybe TRBD2 (6 bases). In germline, CDR1 is DFQATT, CDR2 SNEGSKA (reference sequence). V lost 6 bases, J lost 7 bases, and 13 bases lay in between. The CDR3 has 12 amino acids. The CDR3 DNA reads TGCAGTGCGACGGGGACTCTAAATGAGCAGTTCTTC. This gives the protein CSATGTLNEQFF.

This clonotype was seen repeatedly, ten times or more. V is TRBV12-3 or TRBV12-4 and J is TRBJ2-7; 7 positions match TRBD2. This CDR3 has 13 residues. The J segment lost 6 bases and the V segment lost 6 bases, leaving 8 bases of the junction unmatched. The CDR3 DNA is TGTGCCAGCAGATCCCCCGGGGGGTTCGAGCAGTACTTC. It codes for CASRSPGGFEQYF.

The chain combines TRBV20-1 with TRBJ2-1; D assignment may be TRBD1 or TRBD2 (5 bases each). The CDR3 totals 16 residues. Germline loops: CDR1 DFQATT, CDR2 SNEGSKA (reference sequence). Trimming pared 5 bases from V and 7 bases from J, leaving 24 bases between. DNA of the CDR3: TGCAGTGCTGAACCCTTGAGGGGCCCTCAAAGGAATGAGCAGTTCTTC. It yields the protein CSAEPLRGPQRNEQFF.

The rearrangement uses TRBV12-3 or TRBV12-4 and TRBJ1-2; possibly TRBD1 for D (6 bases). The CDR3 runs 13 residues. Trimming removed 3 bases at V and 7 bases at J, with 12 bases between. CDR3 sequence: CASSFKAGAGYTF. DNA of the CDR3: TGTGCCAGCAGTTTCAAGGCAGGGGCTGGCTACACCTTC.

The rearrangement joins TRBV28 to TRBJ1-5; the D gene is possibly TRBD1 (6 bases). There are 20 residues in the CDR3. Germline CDR1 reads MDHEN; CDR2 reads SYDVKM. Trimming stripped 6 bases from V and 2 bases from J, with 29 bases between. CDR3 amino acids: CASSRSQVRGNRAGNQPQHF. In DNA form, the CDR3 reads TGTGCCAGCAGCCGTTCCCAAGTCCGAGGGAACAGGGCGGGCAATCAGCCCCAGCATTTT.

This clonotype has more than one count but fewer than ten. The chain recombines TRBV7-2 with TRBJ1-5; D call uncertain. Germline V gene lookup returns CDR1 SGHTA and CDR2 FQGNSA. CDR3 length: 13 amino acids. Trimming pared 1 base from V and 9 bases from J, leaving 10 bases between. The CDR3 loop reads CASSLGPLGPQHF. CDR3 DNA: TGTGCCAGCAGCTTAGGGCCCTTAGGGCCCCAGCATTTT.

The sample holds many counts of this clonotype. The chain recombines TRBV2 with TRBJ2-2; 8 nucleotides line up with TRBD1. CDR1 and CDR2 (germline): SNHLY, FYNNEI. V trimming: 6 bases; J trimming: 2 bases; junction bases outside the gene matches: 8. This CDR3 region has 16 residues. CDR3 protein: CASRARQGTNTGELFF. The DNA for the CDR3 is TGTGCCAGCAGGGCCCGACAGGGGACTAACACCGGGGAGCTGTTTTTT.

This clonotype was seen a few times. The gene calls are TRBV19 and TRBJ2-7; D tentatively reads TRBD1 or TRBD2 (5 bases each). CDR3 length: 14 residues. V gave up 3 bases and J gave up 0 bases, with 9 bases separating them. Per germline, CDR1 LNHDA and CDR2 SQIVND (reference sequence). Here the CDR3 reads CASSMSGSSYEQYF. CDR3 DNA: TGTGCCAGTAGTATGTCAGGGAGCTCCTACGAGCAGTACTTC.

The sample holds many counts of this clonotype. The chain uses TRBV11-1 and TRBJ1-1; no reliable D call. This CDR3 is built from 15 residues. Trimming took off 3 bases at V and 4 bases at J, with 15 bases between the two ends. From germline, CDR1 is SGHAT and CDR2 FQDESV (reference sequence). The CDR3 region has the DNA TGTGCCAGCAGCTTCGTCGGGATGCCTGGCACTGAAGCTTTCTTT. Translation: CASSFVGMPGTEAFF.

In its sample, this clonotype was seen many times. The CDR3 reads CASSGPTGELFF. In DNA, the CDR3 is TGTGCCAGCAGTGGCCCGACCGGGGAGCTGTTTTTT. V gene TRBV2 combines with J gene TRBJ2-2; D gene unclear. V gave up 4 bases and J gave up 5 bases, with 5 bases separating them. The CDR3 runs 12 residues. In germline, CDR1 is SNHLY, CDR2 FYNNEI.

The gene calls are TRBV20-1 and TRBJ2-2, with 9 bases matching TRBD1. Germline CDR1 and CDR2: DFQATT and SNEGSKA (reference sequence). The V and J ends lost 5 bases and 5 bases, in that order; junction bases with no gene match: 12. This CDR3 spans 16 amino acids. The DNA for the CDR3 is TGCAGTGCTCGACCCCGGGACAGGGTTCGGACCGGGGAGCTGTTTTTT. Translating it yields CSARPRDRVRTGELFF.